These 5 T cell receptor beta chains were all obtained from the same sample, sequenced in a study of blood T cell repertoires in COVID-19. TCRdb's copy holds only in-frame clones and misses some; the assay was immunoSEQ multiplex PCR. The repertoire has 140,000 to 150,000 clones, 84% of them found once; the top ten carry more than 40%. Sequencing input: peripheral blood. Every receptor here comes from a human donor in a cohort sampled during active COVID-19.

For this clone: Sequence at one end of the junction differs from germline and may be a read error. The rearrangement uses TRBV2 and TRBJ2-4, with 13 positions matching TRBD2. CDR3 length: 15 residues. The germline V gene encodes CDR1 SNHLY and CDR2 FYNNEI. The CDR3 is CASSEGGLAGHIQYF. CDR3 nucleotides: TGTGCCAGCAGCGAAGGGGGACTAGCGGGGCACATTCAGTACTTC.

This clone was counted a single time. In DNA form, the CDR3 reads TGTGCCAGCAGTTACCTTCCCGGACGGGATCCCACAGATACGCAGTATTTT. Translating gives CASSYLPGRDPTDTQYF. The chain is built from TRBV6-2 or TRBV6-3 and TRBJ2-3; D possibly corresponds to TRBD2 (5 bases). Germline values: CDR1 MNHEY, CDR2 SVGEGT. There are 17 residues in the CDR3. V was shortened by 2 bases and J by 2 bases, with 17 bases between the two germline ends.

This clone has just a few counts. The rearrangement links TRBV30 to TRBJ1-2, with no clear D. The germline V gene has CDR1 GTSNPN and CDR2 SVGIG (reference sequence). V was cut by 1 base and J by 4 bases, with 13 bases left in between. The CDR3 runs 14 residues. DNA for the CDR3: TGTGCCTGGAGTGGGCCTAGCTCGACCTATGGCTACACCTTC. Its translation is CAWSGPSSTYGYTF.

The rearrangement uses TRBV5-4 and TRBJ2-5; 7 bases are shared with TRBD1. The germline CDR1 and CDR2 sequences are SGHNT and YYREEE (reference sequence). There are 17 residues in the CDR3. J gave up 3 bases and V 3 bases, and 14 bases lay outside the gene matches. As DNA, the CDR3 is TGTGCCAGCAGCTCCTCCGGAGAGGGGGCGCATAAAGAGACCCAGTACTTC. Translated, it gives CASSSSGEGAHKETQYF. Together with reference TRBV5-4 and TRBJ2-5, the CDR3 gives the full variable domain: ETGVTQSPTHLIKTRGQQVTLRCSSQSGHNTVSWYQQALGQGPQFIFQYYREEENGRGNFPPRFSGLQFPNYSSELNVNALELDDSALYLCASSSSGEGAHKETQYFGPGTRLLVL.

This clone turned up a few times. The rearrangement uses TRBV19 and TRBJ1-5, with 9 bases lining up with TRBD1. This CDR3 has 18 amino acids. The junction had 10 bases not matched to a gene; V was cut back by 0 bases and J by 4 bases. Germline V gene data show CDR1 as LNHDA and CDR2 as SQIVND (reference sequence). The CDR3 sequence: CASSIDRRQGVGNQPQHF. CDR3 sequence (DNA): TGTGCCAGTAGTATAGATCGTCGACAGGGGGTAGGGAATCAGCCCCAGCATTTT. Filled out from reference TRBV19 and TRBJ1-5, the complete variable domain reads DGGITQSPKYLFRKEGQNVTLSCEQNLNHDAMYWYRQDPGQGLRLIYYSQIVNDFQKGDIAEGYSVSREKKESFPLTVTSAQKNPTAFYLCASSIDRRQGVGNQPQHFGDGTRLSIL.